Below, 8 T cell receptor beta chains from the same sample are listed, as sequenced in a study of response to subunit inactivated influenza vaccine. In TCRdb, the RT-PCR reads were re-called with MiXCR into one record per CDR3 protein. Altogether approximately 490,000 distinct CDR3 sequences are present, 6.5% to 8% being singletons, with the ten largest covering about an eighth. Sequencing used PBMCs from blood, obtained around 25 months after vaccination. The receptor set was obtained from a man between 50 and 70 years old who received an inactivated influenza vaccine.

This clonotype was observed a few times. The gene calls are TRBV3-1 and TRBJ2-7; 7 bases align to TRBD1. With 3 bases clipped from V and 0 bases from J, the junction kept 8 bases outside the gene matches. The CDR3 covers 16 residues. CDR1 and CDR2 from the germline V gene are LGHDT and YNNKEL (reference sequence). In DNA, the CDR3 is TGTGCCAGCAGCCACACCGGGACAGCCAGCTCCTACGAGCAGTACTTC. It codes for CASSHTGTASSYEQYF.

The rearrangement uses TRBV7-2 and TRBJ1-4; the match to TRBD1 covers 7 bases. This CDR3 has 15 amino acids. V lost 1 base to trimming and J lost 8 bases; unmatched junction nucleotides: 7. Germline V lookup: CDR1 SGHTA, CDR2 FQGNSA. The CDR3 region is CASSLGGQSGEKLFF. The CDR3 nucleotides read TGTGCCAGCAGCTTAGGGGGACAGTCTGGGGAAAAACTGTTTTTT. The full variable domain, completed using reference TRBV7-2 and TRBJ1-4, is GAGVSQSPSNKVTEKGKDVELRCDPISGHTALYWYRQSLGQGLEFLIYFQGNSAPDKSGLPSDRFSAERTGGSVSTLTIQRTQQEDSAVYLCASSLGGQSGEKLFFGSGTQLSVL.

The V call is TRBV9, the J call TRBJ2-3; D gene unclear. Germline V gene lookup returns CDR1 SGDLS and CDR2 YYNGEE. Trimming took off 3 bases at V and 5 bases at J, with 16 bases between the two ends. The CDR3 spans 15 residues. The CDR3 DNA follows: TGTGCCAGCAGCGCATCTCCGAGCGTAGGAGATACGCAGTATTTT. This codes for CASSASPSVGDTQYF.

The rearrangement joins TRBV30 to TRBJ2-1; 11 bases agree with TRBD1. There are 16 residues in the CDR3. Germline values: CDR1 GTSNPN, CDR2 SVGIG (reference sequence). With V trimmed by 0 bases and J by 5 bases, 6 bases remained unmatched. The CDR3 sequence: CAWSVGGTGGHNEQFF. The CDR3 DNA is TGTGCCTGGAGTGTAGGCGGGACAGGGGGACACAATGAGCAGTTCTTC. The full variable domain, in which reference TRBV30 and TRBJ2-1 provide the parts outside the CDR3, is SQTIHQWPATLVQPVGSPLSLECTVEGTSNPNLYWYRQAAGRGLQLLFYSVGIGQISSEVPQNLSASRPQDRQFILSSKKLLLSDSGFYLCAWSVGGTGGHNEQFFGPGTRLTVL.

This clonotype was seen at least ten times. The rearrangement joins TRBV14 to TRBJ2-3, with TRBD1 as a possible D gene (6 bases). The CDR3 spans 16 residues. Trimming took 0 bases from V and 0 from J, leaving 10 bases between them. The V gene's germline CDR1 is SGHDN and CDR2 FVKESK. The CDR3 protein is CASSQDRTASTDTQYF. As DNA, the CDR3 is TGTGCCAGCAGCCAAGATCGGACAGCGAGCACAGATACGCAGTATTTT.

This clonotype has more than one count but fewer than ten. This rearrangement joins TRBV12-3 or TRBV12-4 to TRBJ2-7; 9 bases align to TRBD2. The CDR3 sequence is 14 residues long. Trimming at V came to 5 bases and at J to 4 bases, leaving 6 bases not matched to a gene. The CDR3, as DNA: TGTGCCAGCAGTATTAGCGGGAGCTGGTACGAGCAGTACTTC. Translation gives CASSISGSWYEQYF.

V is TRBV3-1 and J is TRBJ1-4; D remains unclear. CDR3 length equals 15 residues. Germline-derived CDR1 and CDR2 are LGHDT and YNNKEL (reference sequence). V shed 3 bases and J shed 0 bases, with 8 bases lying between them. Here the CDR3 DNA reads TGTGCCAGCAGCCAGAGGACCACAACTAATGAAAAACTGTTTTTT. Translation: CASSQRTTTNEKLFF.

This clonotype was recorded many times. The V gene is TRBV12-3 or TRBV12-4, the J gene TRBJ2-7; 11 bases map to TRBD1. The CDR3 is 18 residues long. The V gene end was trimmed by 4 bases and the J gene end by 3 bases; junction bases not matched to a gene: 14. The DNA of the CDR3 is TGTGCCAGCAGTTCTGGGCCCCCTGGGGACAGGGGGAACTACGAGCAGTACTTC. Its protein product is CASSSGPPGDRGNYEQYF.